Listed below are T cell receptor beta chains from one sample, sequenced in a study of CD8 T cells in Susac syndrome. TCRdb fed the immunoSEQ multiplex PCR reads into MiXCR, producing one record per CDR3 protein. The repertoire holds 150,000 to 200,000 distinct CDR3 sequences, roughly nine tenths seen once, with around 0.1% in the top ten. Source material: CD4+ T cells from PBMCs. The receptors originated from a human donor with Susac syndrome. The CDR3 runs from the conserved cysteine through the conserved F or W. D genes are given only for firm matches. Clone size is stated in some rows and not others, as once, few, many or a class when expanded.

clone_size	v_call	j_call	d_call	cdr3_aa	cdr3_nt
few	TRBV28	TRBJ1-2	.	CASTIGTDYGYTF	TGTGCCAGCACCATAGGGACGGACTATGGCTACACCTTC
.	TRBV7-9	TRBJ2-1	TRBD1	CASPVGSGQNNEQFF	TGTGCCAGCCCTGTGGGGTCGGGACAGAACAATGAGCAGTTCTTC
.	TRBV12-3/TRBV12-4	TRBJ2-7	.	CASSLAHRELVGQYF	TGTGCCAGCAGTTTAGCGCACAGGGAGCTAGTCGGGCAGTACTTC
.	TRBV29-1	TRBJ2-1	.	CSVVPRGGRLEQFF	TGCAGCGTTGTCCCCAGGGGGGGAAGGCTTGAGCAGTTCTTC
.	TRBV11-2	TRBJ1-5	TRBD1	CASSSSGTGENQPQHF	TGTGCCAGCAGCTCATCCGGGACAGGGGAAAATCAGCCCCAGCATTTT
.	TRBV28	TRBJ1-1	.	CASSHGQLEAFF	TGTGCCAGCAGCCACGGACAGTTAGAAGCTTTCTTT
.	TRBV24-1	TRBJ2-2	TRBD2	CATSESLDGTSRAGELFF	TGTGCCACCAGTGAATCCCTCGATGGGACTAGCCGGGCCGGGGAGCTGTTTTTT
.	TRBV2	TRBJ2-1	.	CASSEVSEQFF	TGTGCCAGCAGTGAGGTCTCGGAGCAGTTCTTC
.	TRBV19	TRBJ1-2	TRBD1	CASSPRTGGDYGYTF	TGTGCCAGTTCCCCACGGACAGGGGGCGACTATGGCTACACCTTC
.	TRBV7-3	TRBJ2-3	.	CASSFKLVTDTQYF	TGTGCCAGCAGCTTTAAATTGGTAACAGATACGCAGTATTTT
.	TRBV7-9	TRBJ1-2	TRBD1	CASSNRDRDSNGYTF	TGTGCCAGCAGCAACCGGGACAGGGATTCGAATGGCTACACCTTC
.	TRBV20-1	TRBJ2-5	.	CSARDRAFPGQETQYF	TGCAGTGCTAGAGATAGGGCTTTTCCAGGTCAAGAGACCCAGTACTTC
once	TRBV5-1	TRBJ2-7	TRBD2	CASSLSGSARSYEQYF	TGCGCCAGCAGCCTTAGCGGGAGCGCCCGAAGTTACGAGCAGTACTTC
few	TRBV6-1	TRBJ2-3	.	CASSLGTDTQYF	TGTGCCAGCAGTCTTGGCACAGATACGCAGTATTTT
.	TRBV4-1	TRBJ1-4	.	CASSQERQANEKLFF	TGCGCCAGCAGCCAAGAGCGGCAGGCTAATGAAAAACTGTTTTTT
.	TRBV7-8	TRBJ2-7	TRBD2	CASSLELATYEQYF	TGTGCCAGCAGCTTAGAACTAGCGACTTACGAGCAGTACTTC
.	TRBV11-2	TRBJ2-1	.	CASSLLGQVSDEQFF	TGTGCCAGCAGCTTACTTGGACAAGTTTCAGATGAGCAGTTCTTC
.	TRBV6-1	TRBJ1-2	.	CASGLLTGGLGPGYTF	TGTGCCAGCGGATTGCTTACGGGCGGGTTGGGTCCTGGCTACACCTTC
.	TRBV18	TRBJ1-1	TRBD1	CASSPWAGGASTEAFF	TGTGCCAGCTCACCATGGGCAGGGGGCGCGAGCACTGAAGCTTTCTTT
.	TRBV4-1	TRBJ1-4	TRBD1	CASSQKGQGARKLFF	TGCGCCAGCAGCCAAAAGGGACAGGGGGCGCGAAAACTGTTTTTT
.	TRBV7-9	TRBJ2-5	.	CASSLGGQKETQYF	TGTGCCAGCAGCCTCGGAGGGCAAAAAGAGACCCAGTACTTC
.	TRBV3-1	TRBJ1-2	.	CASSLESSGYTF	TGTGCCAGCAGCCTGGAGAGTTCTGGCTACACCTTC
.	TRBV6-1	TRBJ2-6	.	CASTQGSPGANVLTF	TGTGCCAGCACCCAAGGGTCCCCCGGGGCCAACGTCCTGACTTTC